This section outlines one T cell receptor (beta chain) sequence together with its context. This record comes from a study of blood T cell repertoires in COVID-19. Study in general: Some COVID-19 samples were acute and others convalescent; all came from the United States, Italy and Spain. Nucleic acid was either cDNA or gDNA, and it came from T cells, B-cell-depleted T cells, or PBMCs.

Assay used: immunoSEQ multiplex PCR; TCRdb lists only in-frame clones, some missing. The table records a few hundred thousand clones, more than 85% of them present only once. The CDR3 has 15 residues. Germline CDR1 is SGHTA and CDR2 is FQGNSA. The ends lost 4 bases at V and 1 base at J; junction bases unmatched: 4. This receptor was taken from a man aged 18 to 30 with active or convalescent COVID-19. The chain uses TRBV7-2 and TRBJ2-1, with TRBD2 identical over 7 bases. Sequenced input: peripheral blood. The CDR3: CASSWGGSSYNEQFF. Written as DNA, the CDR3 is TGTGCCAGCAGCTGGGGGGGGTCGTCCTACAATGAGCAGTTCTTC.